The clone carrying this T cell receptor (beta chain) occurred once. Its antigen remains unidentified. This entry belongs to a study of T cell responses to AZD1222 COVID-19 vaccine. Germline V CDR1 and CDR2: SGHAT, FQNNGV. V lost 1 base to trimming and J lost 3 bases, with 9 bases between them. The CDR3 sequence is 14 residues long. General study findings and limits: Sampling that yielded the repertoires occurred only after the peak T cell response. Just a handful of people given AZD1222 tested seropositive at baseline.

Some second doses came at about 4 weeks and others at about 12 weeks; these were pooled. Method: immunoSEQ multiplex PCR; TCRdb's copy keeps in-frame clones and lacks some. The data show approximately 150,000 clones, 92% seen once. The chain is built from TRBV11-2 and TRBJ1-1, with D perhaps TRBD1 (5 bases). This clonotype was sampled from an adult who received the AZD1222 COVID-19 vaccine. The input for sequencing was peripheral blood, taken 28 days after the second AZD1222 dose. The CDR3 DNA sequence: TGTGCCAGCAGCTTAGCTGGGGCCCACACTGAAGCTTTCTTT. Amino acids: CASSLAGAHTEAFF.